The sequence of this T cell receptor beta chain was determined in a study of shared clonotypes between healthy human individuals. Investigators divided CD4+ cells into CD45RA+ naive and CD45RA-negative memory subsets. Note on this clone: What it binds is unknown.

Clones were read by immunoSEQ multiplex PCR, and TCRdb kept only the in-frame ones, dropping some. This table holds approximately 2,000,000 clones, around 90% found once. V dropped 7 bases and J dropped 2 bases, with 14 bases sitting between them. The CDR3 is 14 residues long. Germline values: CDR1 MNHNY, CDR2 SVGAGI (reference sequence). General study points: Rarefaction demonstrated incomplete sorted-subset sequencing despite large depth.

The chain employs TRBV6-6 and TRBJ1-2; D gene ambiguous. The sequence derives from a young man in good health. Some clones in this sample may be carry-over from other donors' samples. Material for sequencing was naive CD4+ T cells from PBMCs. The subset is: CD45RA+ positively selected. CDR3 nucleotide sequence: TGTGCCAGCACCTCACGGGCAGAGAACTATGGCTACACCTTC. Protein product: CASTSRAENYGYTF.